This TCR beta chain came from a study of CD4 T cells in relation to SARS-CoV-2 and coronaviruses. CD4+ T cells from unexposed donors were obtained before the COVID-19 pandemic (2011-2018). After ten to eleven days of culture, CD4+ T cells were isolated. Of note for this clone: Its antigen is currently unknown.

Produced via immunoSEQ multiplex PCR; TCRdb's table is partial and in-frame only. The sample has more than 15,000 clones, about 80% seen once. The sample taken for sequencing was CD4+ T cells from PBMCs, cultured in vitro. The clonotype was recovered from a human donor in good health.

CDR3 DNA sequence: TGTGCCAGCAGCGTAGGGGCCTCGGGAAAGACCCAGTACTTC. It specifies CASSVGASGKTQYF. The rearrangement uses TRBV9 and TRBJ2-5, with a weak D call TRBD2 (5 bases). This CDR3 has 14 residues. Trimming removed 0 bases at V and 6 bases at J, with 12 bases between. Germline values: CDR1 SGDLS, CDR2 YYNGEE.